What follows are 28 T cell receptor beta chains derived from one specimen sequenced in a study of blood T cell repertoires in COVID-19 (dated by TCRdb to the early 2020s). To prepare the library, the immunoSEQ multiplex PCR assay was applied. Sourced from immuneACCESS, this table was stored by TCRdb with only in-frame sequences that have V and J called. A share of the clones is absent; for the studies checked, an unresolved V gene accounts for under half, and the remainder has no known explanation. The sample table holds under 55,000 clones, of which more than 75% were seen once. Clones ranked in the top ten supply 19% of the sample. The sample comprised peripheral blood. Source of these receptors: an older man with acute or convalescent COVID-19.

The CDR3 nucleotides read TGTGCCAGCAGTCCTCAGTCCGGGGCCAACGTCCTGACTTTC. This encodes CASSPQSGANVLTF. This chain links TRBV6-4 with TRBJ2-6, with D unclear. Germline values: CDR1 MRHNA, CDR2 SNTAGT. Trimming removed 5 bases at V and 4 bases at J, with 9 bases between. This CDR3 contains 14 residues.

This sequence joins TRBV5-4 and TRBJ2-7, with 9 bases aligning to TRBD1. Per germline, CDR1 SGHNT and CDR2 YYREEE (reference sequence). The CDR3 loop spans 16 amino acids. The V gene end was trimmed by 0 bases and the J gene end by 2 bases; junction bases not matched to a gene: 6. In DNA form, the CDR3 reads TGTGCCAGCAGCTTGGGGGGGGGACAGGGAGCCTACGAGCAGTACTTC. Protein: CASSLGGGQGAYEQYF.

The chain links TRBV27 to TRBJ1-1, with D unclear. The germline gives CDR1 MNHEY, CDR2 SMNVEV (reference sequence). This CDR3 has 16 amino acids. V shed 0 bases and J shed 0 bases, with 11 bases lying between them. The CDR3 here is CASSLSIRLLNTEAFF. CDR3 nucleotide sequence: TGTGCCAGCAGTTTATCGATCAGGTTGTTGAACACTGAAGCTTTCTTT.

The rearrangement links TRBV6-6 to TRBJ1-2, with D hard to call. V was clipped by 5 bases and J by 7 bases, with 20 bases between them. CDR3 size: 15 residues. CDR1 is MNHNY, CDR2 SVGAGI, per germline (reference sequence). CDR3 in amino acids: CASSPRTDGEGGYTF. CDR3 nucleotides: TGTGCCAGCAGTCCTCGGACGGACGGTGAGGGTGGCTACACCTTC.

The J gene is TRBJ1-2, the V gene TRBV4-2, with 11 positions matching TRBD1. This CDR3 spans 13 amino acids. Per germline, CDR1 LGHNA and CDR2 YNFKEQ. After removal of 4 bases from V and 7 bases from J, the junction contained 2 bases not matched to a gene. As DNA, the CDR3 is TGTGCCAGCAGCCGGGGACAGGGGGTTGGCTACACCTTC. Translated: CASSRGQGVGYTF.

The chain carries TRBV2 and TRBJ1-5; D not certain. Germline-derived CDR1 and CDR2 are SNHLY and FYNNEI. The CDR3 runs to 15 residues. V dropped 1 base and J dropped 0 bases, with 7 bases sitting between them. CDR3 coding DNA: TGTGCCAGCAGTGAAGAAGCGGGTAGCAATCAGCCCCAGCATTTT. This encodes CASSEEAGSNQPQHF. The full variable domain, with the rest looked up from reference TRBV2 and TRBJ1-5, is EPEVTQTPSHQVTQMGQEVILRCVPISNHLYFYWYRQILGQKVEFLVSFYNNEISEKSEIFDDQFSVERPDGSNFTLKIRSTKLEDSAMYFCASSEEAGSNQPQHFGDGTRLSIL.

This chain uses TRBV12-3 or TRBV12-4 with TRBJ1-1, with 7 bases that match TRBD1. The CDR3 spans 13 residues. With 2 bases clipped from V and 4 bases from J, the junction kept 1 base outside the gene matches. DNA of the CDR3: TGTGCCAGCAGTTTAAACAGGGGCACTGAAGCTTTCTTT. Translation gives CASSLNRGTEAFF.

This sequence joins TRBV7-3 and TRBJ2-1; TRBD1 matches at 9 bases. The CDR3 contains 12 residues. V lost 5 bases, J lost 15 bases, and 8 bases stayed unmatched. Germline CDR1 and CDR2: SGHTA and FQGTGA. CDR3 sequence: CASSGRTGALFF. The CDR3 DNA sequence: TGTGCCAGCAGCGGTCGGACAGGGGCCCTGTTCTTC.

The chain employs TRBV5-4 and TRBJ2-7; 10 bases map to TRBD1. The ends lost 2 bases at V and 2 bases at J; junction bases unmatched: 7. Germline loops: CDR1 SGHNT, CDR2 YYREEE (reference sequence). CDR3 length equals 16 residues. CDR3 nucleotides: TGTGCCAGCAGCTTCCCGGGACAGGGGCCTACCTACGAGCAGTACTTC. Translated: CASSFPGQGPTYEQYF.

This sequence joins TRBV6-5 and TRBJ2-3; 8 bases line up with TRBD2. CDR1 MNHEY and CDR2 SVGAGI come from the germline V gene. This CDR3 spans 15 amino acids. Germline trimming cut 5 bases from V and 2 bases from J; bases unmatched to any gene: 6. The CDR3 here is CASSTGGPVTDTQYF. Written as DNA, the CDR3 is TGTGCCAGCAGTACGGGGGGGCCGGTCACAGATACGCAGTATTTT.

The chain is built from TRBV24-1 and TRBJ2-5, with 10 bases identical to TRBD1. The CDR3 length is 17 residues. The trim removed 5 bases at V and 5 bases at J, leaving 13 bases unmatched. Per the germline V gene, CDR1 is KGHDR and CDR2 is SFDVKD. Here the CDR3 DNA reads TGTGCCACCAGTGCCGGCCGGGACAGGGGTTTCATCGAGACCCAGTACTTC. It translates to CATSAGRDRGFIETQYF.

The chain links TRBV3-1 (or the pseudogene TRBV3-2) to TRBJ1-1; possible D gene TRBD1, 6 bases. The CDR3 spans 14 residues. V was clipped by 0 bases and J by 5 bases, with 10 bases between them. From germline, CDR1 is LGHDT and CDR2 YNNKEL (reference sequence). The CDR3 reads CASSQEQGNTEAFF. The CDR3 DNA reads as TGTGCCAGCAGCCAAGAACAGGGAAATACTGAAGCTTTCTTT.

This chain joins TRBV6-6 and TRBJ1-5, with D unclear. V dropped 0 bases and J dropped 4 bases, with 10 bases sitting between them. Germline V gene sequence: CDR1 MNHNY, CDR2 SVGAGI (reference sequence). The CDR3 extends over 15 amino acids. The CDR3 reads CASSYSIGANQPQHF. The CDR3 DNA reads as TGTGCCAGCAGTTACTCGATTGGAGCAAATCAGCCCCAGCATTTT.

This chain connects TRBV19 to TRBJ1-1, with 7 bases aligning to TRBD1. This CDR3 is built from 15 residues. Trimming cost V 7 bases and J 5 bases; bases outside gene matches: 13. In germline, CDR1 is LNHDA, CDR2 SQIVND (reference sequence). CDR3 DNA sequence: TGTGCCAGTAAGAACCTAGGGGGCGCTGGGACTGAAGCTTTCTTT. Translation: CASKNLGGAGTEAFF.

Here the CDR3 reads CASSQEGGRGLTGELFF. The CDR3 region has the DNA TGCGCCAGCAGCCAAGAGGGGGGCAGGGGGCTAACCGGGGAGCTGTTTTTT. This chain uses TRBV4-3 with TRBJ2-2, with 8 positions matching TRBD1. The CDR3 has 17 residues. The V gene's germline CDR1 is LGHNA and CDR2 YSLEER. V was pared by 0 bases and J by 5 bases, with 8 bases of the junction left unmatched.

The gene calls are TRBV4-2 and TRBJ1-2; possible D gene TRBD1, 6 bases. V was shortened by 0 bases and J by 4 bases, with 9 bases between the two germline ends. The CDR3 runs 14 residues. Germline CDR1 is LGHNA and CDR2 is YNFKEQ. The CDR3 DNA is TGTGCCAGCAGCCAAGAAGCACAGGGCTATGGCTACACCTTC. Its translation: CASSQEAQGYGYTF.

The chain joins TRBV19 to TRBJ1-1; no clear D. Trimming removed 7 bases from V and 1 base from J, with 22 bases in between. The CDR3 consists of 17 residues. Germline V lookup: CDR1 LNHDA, CDR2 SQIVND (reference sequence). The CDR3 sequence is CASTHPGRVSANTEAFF. The CDR3 nucleotides are TGTGCCAGTACTCATCCTGGCCGGGTTAGCGCGAACACTGAAGCTTTCTTT.

V gene TRBV4-3 combines with J gene TRBJ1-5; a weak D match, TRBD1 (6 bases). Germline assignment: CDR1 LGHNA and CDR2 YSLEER. Trimming removed 5 bases at V and 3 bases at J, with 14 bases between. The CDR3 contains 15 residues. Here the CDR3 DNA reads TGCGCCAGCAGCGGAGAAACAGGGTTCAATCAGCCCCAGCATTTT. This translates into CASSGETGFNQPQHF.

V usage is TRBV3-1 (or the pseudogene TRBV3-2) and J usage is TRBJ2-7; D unclear. V was cut by 0 bases and J by 3 bases, with 12 bases left in between. The CDR3 runs 15 residues. Looked up from germline, CDR1 is LGHDT and CDR2 is YNNKEL (reference sequence). CDR3 protein: CASSQDPTRVYEQYF. CDR3 nucleotide sequence: TGTGCCAGCAGCCAAGATCCGACCCGGGTCTACGAGCAGTACTTC.

The V call is TRBV5-1, the J call TRBJ2-1; D is perhaps TRBD1 (5 bases). This CDR3 is built from 13 residues. Germline V lookup: CDR1 SGHRS, CDR2 YFSETQ. V lost 7 bases, J lost 7 bases, and 15 bases lay in between. In nucleotides, the CDR3 is TGCGCCAGCCGCAGGGAACCCGTAAATGAGCAGTTCTTC. This sequence encodes CASRREPVNEQFF.

The CDR3 spells CASSPGPSRGYGYTF. CDR3 bases: TGTGCCAGCAGCCCCGGGCCATCCCGGGGCTATGGCTACACCTTC. The chain links TRBV11-2 to TRBJ1-2; no reliable D call. Germline V gene lookup returns CDR1 SGHAT and CDR2 FQNNGV. This CDR3 comprises 15 residues. Deletions cut 5 bases from V and 4 bases from J, with 17 bases between.

The chain recombines TRBV18 with TRBJ1-6, with D possibly matching TRBD1 (5 bases). The CDR3 totals 14 residues. V shed 3 bases and J shed 9 bases, with 12 bases lying between them. Germline CDR1 reads KGHSH; CDR2 reads LQKENI. Written as DNA, the CDR3 is TGTGCCAGCTCACCCTCGAGACAGACTTCACCCCTCCACTTT. The encoded protein is CASSPSRQTSPLHF.

This chain joins TRBV11-3 and TRBJ2-1; D is unresolved. Germline V gene data show CDR1 as SGHNT and CDR2 as YENEEA. This CDR3 has 15 residues. V shed 5 bases and J shed 2 bases, with 13 bases lying between them. The CDR3 coding sequence is TGTGCCAGCAGCCGTGAGTTCCCCCCCTACAATGAGCAGTTCTTC. Translating it yields CASSREFPPYNEQFF. The full variable domain, completed using reference TRBV11-3 and TRBJ2-1, is EAGVVQSPRYKIIEKKQPVAFWCNPISGHNTLYWYLQNLGQGPELLIRYENEEAVDDSQLPKDRFSAERLKGVDSTLKIQPAELGDSAVYLCASSREFPPYNEQFFGPGTRLTVL.

The DNA of the CDR3 is TGTGCCAGCAGCCAAGATAGCGGGAGGGCGAACACTGAAGCTTTCTTT. Residues: CASSQDSGRANTEAFF. The gene calls are TRBV4-2 and TRBJ1-1; D is unresolved. The germline V gene has CDR1 LGHNA and CDR2 YNFKEQ. Between the trimmed V and J ends, which lost 0 bases and 1 base, there was a span of 12 bases. CDR3 length: 16 residues.

This clone was recorded a few times. The chain uses TRBV19 and TRBJ2-2; 13 bases line up with TRBD2. This CDR3 is built from 16 residues. V shed 4 bases, J shed 2 bases, and the junction held 1 base outside the gene matches. Germline-derived CDR1 and CDR2 are LNHDA and SQIVND (reference sequence). The CDR3 DNA is TGTGCCAGTAGTAGGACTAGCGGGAGTAACACCGGGGAGCTGTTTTTT. It yields the protein CASSRTSGSNTGELFF.

This clone came up a few times. This chain connects TRBV19 to TRBJ1-5; tentatively, D is TRBD1 (6 bases). The V gene lost 4 bases and the J gene lost 2 bases, with 15 bases spanning the gap. This CDR3 spans 16 amino acids. Germline lookup yields CDR1 LNHDA and CDR2 SQIVND (reference sequence). The CDR3: CASSKGRGVGNQPQHF. In DNA form, the CDR3 reads TGTGCCAGTAGTAAGGGCAGGGGTGTAGGCAATCAGCCCCAGCATTTT.

The chain couples TRBV11-2 to TRBJ1-4; D not resolved. CDR3 length equals 15 residues. Germline V CDR1 and CDR2: SGHAT, FQNNGV. The V gene lost 2 bases and the J gene lost 4 bases, with 11 bases spanning the gap. Here the CDR3 DNA reads TGTGCCAGCAGCTTAAACCTAGGCTTTAATGAAAAACTGTTTTTT. It encodes CASSLNLGFNEKLFF. Drawing the rest from reference TRBV11-2 and TRBJ1-4, the complete variable domain is EAGVAQSPRYKIIEKRQSVAFWCNPISGHATLYWYQQILGQGPKLLIQFQNNGVVDDSQLPKDRFSAERLKGVDSTLKIQPAKLEDSAVYLCASSLNLGFNEKLFFGSGTQLSVL.

The chain couples TRBV3-1 (or the pseudogene TRBV3-2) to TRBJ1-1; perhaps TRBD1 as D (5 bases). This CDR3 has 14 residues. Trimming removed 4 bases from V and 4 bases from J, with 13 bases in between. The V gene's germline CDR1 is LGHDT and CDR2 YNNKEL (reference sequence). The CDR3, as DNA: TGTGCCAGCAGCCCCAGGGTGGGGGGCACTGAAGCTTTCTTT. Amino acids: CASSPRVGGTEAFF.